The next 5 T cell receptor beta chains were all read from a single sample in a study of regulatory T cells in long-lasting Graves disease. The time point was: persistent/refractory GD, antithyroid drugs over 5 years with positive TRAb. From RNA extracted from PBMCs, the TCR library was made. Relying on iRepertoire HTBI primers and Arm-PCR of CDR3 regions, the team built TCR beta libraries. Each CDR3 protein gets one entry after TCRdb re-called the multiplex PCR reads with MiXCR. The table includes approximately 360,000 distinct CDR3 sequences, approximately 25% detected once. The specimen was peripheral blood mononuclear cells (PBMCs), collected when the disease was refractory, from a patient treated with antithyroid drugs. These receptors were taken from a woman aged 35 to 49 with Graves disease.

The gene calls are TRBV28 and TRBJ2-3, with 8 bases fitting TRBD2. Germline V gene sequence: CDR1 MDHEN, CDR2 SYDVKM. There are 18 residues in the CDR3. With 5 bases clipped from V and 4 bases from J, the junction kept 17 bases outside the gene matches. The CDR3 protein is CASSIRTSKGVISDTQYF. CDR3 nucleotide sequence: TGTGCCAGCAGTATACGGACTAGCAAGGGGGTGATATCAGATACGCAGTATTTT.

The CDR3 sequence is CASSRDPLYTF. CDR3 sequence (DNA): TGTGCCAGCAGCAGAGACCCCCTCTACACCTTC. V and J are TRBV7-9 and TRBJ1-2; D is uncertain. V gave up 5 bases and J gave up 10 bases, with 11 bases separating them. The germline gives CDR1 SEHNR, CDR2 FQNEAQ (reference sequence). The CDR3 is made up of 11 amino acids.

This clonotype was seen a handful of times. Written as DNA, the CDR3 is TGTGCCAGCAGCTCAGGACTAGCGGGGCTCTACGAGCAGTACTTC. Translation gives CASSSGLAGLYEQYF. This chain uses TRBV7-6 with TRBJ2-7, with 12 bases that match TRBD2. V was clipped by 4 bases and J by 3 bases; unmatched bases: 4. Germline loops: CDR1 SGHVS, CDR2 FNYEAQ. The CDR3 covers 15 residues.

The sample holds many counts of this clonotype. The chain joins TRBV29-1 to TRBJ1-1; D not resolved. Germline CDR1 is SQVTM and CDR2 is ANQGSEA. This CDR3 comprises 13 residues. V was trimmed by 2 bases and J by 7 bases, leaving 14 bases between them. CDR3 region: CSVESGGSSEAFF. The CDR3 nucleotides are TGCAGCGTTGAATCGGGCGGCAGCAGTGAAGCTTTCTTT.

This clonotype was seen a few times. The DNA for the CDR3 is TGCAGTGCTCATTCGACAGGAGCTTATAGCAATCAGCCCCAGCATTTT. Translated, it gives CSAHSTGAYSNQPQHF. The rearrangement links TRBV20-1 to TRBJ1-5; perhaps TRBD1 as D (6 bases). Germline V lookup: CDR1 DFQATT, CDR2 SNEGSKA (reference sequence). This CDR3 has 16 amino acids. Trimming took 5 bases from V and 0 from J, leaving 17 bases between them.